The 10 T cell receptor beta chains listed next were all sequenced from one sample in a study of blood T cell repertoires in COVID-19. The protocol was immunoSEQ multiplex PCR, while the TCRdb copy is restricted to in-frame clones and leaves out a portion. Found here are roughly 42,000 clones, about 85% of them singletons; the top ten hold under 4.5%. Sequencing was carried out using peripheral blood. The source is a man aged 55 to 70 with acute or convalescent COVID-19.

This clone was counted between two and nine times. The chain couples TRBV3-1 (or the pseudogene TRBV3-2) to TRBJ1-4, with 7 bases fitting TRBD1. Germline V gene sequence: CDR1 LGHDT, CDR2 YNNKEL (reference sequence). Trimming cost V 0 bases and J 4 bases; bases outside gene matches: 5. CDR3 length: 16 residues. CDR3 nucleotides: TGTGCCAGCAGCCAAGATTTAACAGGGGATAATGAAAAACTGTTTTTT. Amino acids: CASSQDLTGDNEKLFF.

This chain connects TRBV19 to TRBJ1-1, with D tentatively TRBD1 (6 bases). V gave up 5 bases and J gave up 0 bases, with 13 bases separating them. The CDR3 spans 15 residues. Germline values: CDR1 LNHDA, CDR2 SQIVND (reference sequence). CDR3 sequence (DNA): TGTGCCAGTAGTCCCGGGACACAACTGAACACTGAAGCTTTCTTT. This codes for CASSPGTQLNTEAFF. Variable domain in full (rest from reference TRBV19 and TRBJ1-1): DGGITQSPKYLFRKEGQNVTLSCEQNLNHDAMYWYRQDPGQGLRLIYYSQIVNDFQKGDIAEGYSVSREKKESFPLTVTSAQKNPTAFYLCASSPGTQLNTEAFFGQGTRLTVV.

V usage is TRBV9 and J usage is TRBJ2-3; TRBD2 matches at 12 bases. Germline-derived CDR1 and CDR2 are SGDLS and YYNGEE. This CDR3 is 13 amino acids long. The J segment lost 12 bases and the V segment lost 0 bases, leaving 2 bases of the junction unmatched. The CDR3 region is CASSVETSGGQYF. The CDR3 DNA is TGTGCCAGCAGCGTAGAGACTAGCGGGGGCCAGTATTTT.

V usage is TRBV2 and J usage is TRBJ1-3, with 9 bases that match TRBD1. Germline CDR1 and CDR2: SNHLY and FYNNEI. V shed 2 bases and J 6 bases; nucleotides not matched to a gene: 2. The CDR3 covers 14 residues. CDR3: CASSEWDRVNTIYF. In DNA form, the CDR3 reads TGTGCCAGCAGTGAATGGGACAGGGTAAACACCATATATTTT.

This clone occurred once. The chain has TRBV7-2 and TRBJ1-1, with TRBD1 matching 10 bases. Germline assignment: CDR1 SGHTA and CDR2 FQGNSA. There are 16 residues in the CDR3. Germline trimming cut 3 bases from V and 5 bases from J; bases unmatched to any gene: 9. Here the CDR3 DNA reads TGTGCCAGCAGCTTGGAAGGGACAGGGGTTTTAACTGAAGCTTTCTTT. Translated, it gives CASSLEGTGVLTEAFF. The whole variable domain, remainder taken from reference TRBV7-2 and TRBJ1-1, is GAGVSQSPSNKVTEKGKDVELRCDPISGHTALYWYRQSLGQGLEFLIYFQGNSAPDKSGLPSDRFSAERTGGSVSTLTIQRTQQEDSAVYLCASSLEGTGVLTEAFFGQGTRLTVV.

The CDR3 reads CASGTGGKNTEAFF. In DNA, the CDR3 is TGTGCCAGCGGTACAGGGGGGAAGAACACTGAAGCTTTCTTT. J is TRBJ1-1 and V is TRBV7-2, with 8 bases lining up with TRBD1. The CDR3 extends over 14 amino acids. From germline, CDR1 is SGHTA and CDR2 FQGNSA. V trimming: 8 bases; J trimming: 1 base; junction bases outside the gene matches: 6.

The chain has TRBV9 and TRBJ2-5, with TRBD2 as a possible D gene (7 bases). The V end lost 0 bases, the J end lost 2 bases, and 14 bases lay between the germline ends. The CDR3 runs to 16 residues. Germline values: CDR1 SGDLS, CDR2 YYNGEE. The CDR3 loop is CASSVGPGGPQETQYF. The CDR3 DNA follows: TGTGCCAGCAGCGTAGGCCCCGGGGGGCCTCAAGAGACCCAGTACTTC.

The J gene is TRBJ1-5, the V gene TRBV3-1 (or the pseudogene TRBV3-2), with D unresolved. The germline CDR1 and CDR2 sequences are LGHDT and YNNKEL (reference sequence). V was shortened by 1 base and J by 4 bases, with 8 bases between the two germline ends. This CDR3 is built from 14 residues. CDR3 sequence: CASSQVGSNQPQHF. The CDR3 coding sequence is TGTGCCAGCAGCCAAGTGGGCTCAAATCAGCCCCAGCATTTT.

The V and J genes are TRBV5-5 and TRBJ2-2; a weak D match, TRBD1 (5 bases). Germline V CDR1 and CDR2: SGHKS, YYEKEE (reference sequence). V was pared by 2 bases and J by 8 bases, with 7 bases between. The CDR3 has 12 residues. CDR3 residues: CASSLGVGELFF. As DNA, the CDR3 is TGTGCCAGCAGCTTAGGGGTTGGGGAGCTGTTTTTT. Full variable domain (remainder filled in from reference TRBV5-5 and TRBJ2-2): DAGVTQSPTHLIKTRGQQVTLRCSPISGHKSVSWYQQVLGQGPQFIFQYYEKEERGRGNFPDRFSARQFPNYSSELNVNALLLGDSALYLCASSLGVGELFFGEGSRLTVL.

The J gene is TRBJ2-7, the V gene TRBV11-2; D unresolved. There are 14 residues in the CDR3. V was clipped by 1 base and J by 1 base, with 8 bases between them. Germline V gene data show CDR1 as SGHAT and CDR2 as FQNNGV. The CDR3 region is CASSLVQASYEQYF. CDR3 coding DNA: TGTGCCAGCAGCTTAGTGCAGGCGTCCTACGAGCAGTACTTC.